Listed below are T cell receptor beta chains from one sample, sequenced in a study of cytomegalovirus exposure and HLA in healthy donors. Repertoires were generated with immunoSEQ multiplex PCR, while TCRdb's copy carries only in-frame clones and drops some. The profile shows about 79,000 clones, 93% of them singletons. Sequenced material: PBMCs. These receptors all stem from a woman aged 30 to 39 in good health and CMV-seronegative. The CDR3 runs from the conserved cysteine through the conserved F or W. Each record gives: D gene, clone size, J gene, V gene, CDR3 DNA, CDR3 protein. The D gene is left open where the match is weak. Clone size is given for some rows only: seen once, a few or many times, or a class if the clone is expanded.

D: NA
size: NA
J: TRBJ2-1
V: TRBV4-3
DNA: TGCGCCAGCAGCCAAGATAGCGGCGGGGCCAATGAGCAGTTCTTC
CDR3: CASSQDSGGANEQFF

D: NA
size: NA
J: TRBJ1-2
V: TRBV11-2
DNA: TGTGCCAGCGGTCGAGGTGGCTACACCTTC
CDR3: CASGRGGYTF

D: NA
size: NA
J: TRBJ2-5
V: TRBV18
DNA: TGTGCCAGCTCTCCTGGACTACAAGAGACCCAGTACTTC
CDR3: CASSPGLQETQYF

D: NA
size: NA
J: TRBJ2-4
V: TRBV7-2
DNA: TGTGCCAGCAGCCTTACCAAAAACATTCAGTACTTC
CDR3: CASSLTKNIQYF

D: NA
size: NA
J: TRBJ1-1
V: TRBV11-3
DNA: TGTGCCAGCAGCTTAGTAGGGGGCACTGAAGCTTTCTTT
CDR3: CASSLVGGTEAFF

D: TRBD1
size: once
J: TRBJ1-1
V: TRBV29-1
DNA: TGCAGCGCCCACGGACAGGGCGGGAACACTGAAGCTTTCTTT
CDR3: CSAHGQGGNTEAFF

D: NA
size: once
J: TRBJ1-4
V: TRBV18
DNA: TGTGCCAGCTCACCTGGACAGATCGTTAATGAAAAACTGTTTTTT
CDR3: CASSPGQIVNEKLFF

D: NA
size: few
J: TRBJ2-3
V: TRBV4-1
DNA: TGCGCCAGCAGCCAAGTTGAGTTAATAGCCACGACTAGCACAGATACGCAGTATTTT
CDR3: CASSQVELIATTSTDTQYF

D: TRBD2
size: NA
J: TRBJ2-3
V: TRBV28
DNA: TGTGCCAGCAGTCCCGCGACTAGCGGGGTCACAGATACGCAGTATTTT
CDR3: CASSPATSGVTDTQYF

D: NA
size: NA
J: TRBJ1-1
V: TRBV7-8
DNA: TGTGCCAGCAGCTTACATTTAAAGGGCGCGGGCACTGAAGCTTTCTTT
CDR3: CASSLHLKGAGTEAFF

D: TRBD1
size: NA
J: TRBJ2-7
V: TRBV5-6
DNA: TGTGCCAGCAGCCCGGGACAGGTCTCCTACGAGCAGTACTTC
CDR3: CASSPGQVSYEQYF

D: TRBD2
size: NA
J: TRBJ2-1
V: TRBV9
DNA: TGTGCCAGCAGCGTACTTAGCGGGCCTTACAATGAGCAGTTCTTC
CDR3: CASSVLSGPYNEQFF

D: NA
size: NA
J: TRBJ2-3
V: TRBV18
DNA: TGTGCCAGCTCACCACGTCGGACAGATACGCAGTATTTT
CDR3: CASSPRRTDTQYF

D: TRBD2
size: NA
J: TRBJ2-3
V: TRBV5-4
DNA: TGTGCCAGCAGCTTGGGCGAGCTAGCGGGGGCCAGCACAGATACGCAGTATTTT
CDR3: CASSLGELAGASTDTQYF

D: TRBD1
size: NA
J: TRBJ2-3
V: TRBV15
DNA: TGTGCCACCAGAATGGGACAGACGAAAACAGATACGCAGTATTTT
CDR3: CATRMGQTKTDTQYF

D: NA
size: NA
J: TRBJ2-1
V: TRBV4-3
DNA: TGCGCCAGCAGCCAAGATATGCCCTTAGGGGGGGGCCCCTACAATGAGCAGTTCTTC
CDR3: CASSQDMPLGGGPYNEQFF

D: NA
size: NA
J: TRBJ2-7
V: TRBV14
DNA: TGTGCCAGCAGCCTCCAACTGACAGATTACGAGCAGTACTTC
CDR3: CASSLQLTDYEQYF